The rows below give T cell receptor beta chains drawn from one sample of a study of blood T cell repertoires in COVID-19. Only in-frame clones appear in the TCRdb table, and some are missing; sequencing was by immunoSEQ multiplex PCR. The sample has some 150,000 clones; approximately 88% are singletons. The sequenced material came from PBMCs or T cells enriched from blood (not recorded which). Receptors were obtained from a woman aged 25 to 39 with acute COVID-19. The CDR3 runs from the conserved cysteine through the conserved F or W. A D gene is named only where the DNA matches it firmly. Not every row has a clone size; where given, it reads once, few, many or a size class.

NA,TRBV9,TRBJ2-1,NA,CASSVGPTSYNEQFF,TGTGCCAGCAGCGTAGGACCGACTTCCTACAATGAGCAGTTCTTC
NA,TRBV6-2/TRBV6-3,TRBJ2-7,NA,CASSYSWSYEQYF,TGTGCCAGCAGTTACTCGTGGAGCTACGAGCAGTACTTC
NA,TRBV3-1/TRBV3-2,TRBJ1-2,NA,CASSRGESYGYTF,TGTGCCAGCAGCCGTGGGGAGAGCTATGGCTACACCTTC
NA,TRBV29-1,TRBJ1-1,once,CSVDTGPSPGTFF,TGCAGCGTAGATACAGGGCCCAGCCCTGGGACTTTCTTT
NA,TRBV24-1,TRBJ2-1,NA,CATSDLGGTSPNEQFF,TGTGCCACCAGTGATTTGGGCGGGACTTCGCCGAATGAGCAGTTCTTC
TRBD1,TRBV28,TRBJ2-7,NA,CASSFRDRTYEQYF,TGTGCCAGCAGTTTTCGGGACAGGACCTACGAGCAGTACTTC
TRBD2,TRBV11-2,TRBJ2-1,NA,CASSLGPGGTGEQFF,TGTGCCAGCAGCCTGGGTCCGGGAGGGACGGGTGAGCAGTTCTTC
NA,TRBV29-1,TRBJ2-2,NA,CSVDFQGPTGELFF,TGCAGCGTTGACTTCCAGGGCCCCACCGGGGAGCTGTTTTTT
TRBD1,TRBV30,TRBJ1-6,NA,CAWRGTGGSPLHF,TGTGCCTGGAGGGGGACAGGGGGGTCACCCCTCCACTTT
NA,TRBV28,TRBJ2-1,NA,CASSRETEYNEQFF,TGTGCCAGCAGTCGGGAGACGGAATACAATGAGCAGTTCTTC
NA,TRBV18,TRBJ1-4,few,CASSPLGGEKLFF,TGTGCCAGCTCACCATTGGGAGGTGAAAAACTGTTTTTT
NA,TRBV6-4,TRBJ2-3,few,CASSVGAGGADTQYF,TGTGCCAGCAGCGTGGGTGCCGGGGGAGCAGATACGCAGTATTTT
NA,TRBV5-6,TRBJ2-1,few,CASSPTGRANEQFF,TGTGCCAGCAGCCCTACAGGCAGGGCAAATGAGCAGTTCTTC
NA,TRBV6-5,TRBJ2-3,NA,CASRPAGTDTQYF,TGTGCCAGCAGGCCCGCGGGGACAGATACGCAGTATTTT
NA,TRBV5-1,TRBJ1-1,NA,CASSLVAGSETEAFF,TGCGCCAGCAGCTTGGTTGCAGGGTCTGAGACTGAAGCTTTCTTT
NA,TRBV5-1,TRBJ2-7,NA,CASSLTFLGGSYEQYF,TGCGCCAGCAGCTTGACTTTCCTCGGGGGCTCCTACGAGCAGTACTTC
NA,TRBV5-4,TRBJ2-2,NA,CASSLEMAGRGELFF,TGTGCCAGCAGCTTGGAGATGGCGGGGCGGGGGGAGCTGTTTTTT